These 17 T cell receptor beta chains were all obtained from the same sample, sequenced in a study of T cells in Graves' hyperthyroidism and ophthalmopathy. TCR beta CDR3 regions were amplified from RNA transcripts. In the first-round RT-PCR of the TCR CDR3, the HTBI primer set was used. Each CDR3 protein is one row after TCRdb ran MiXCR on the multiplex PCR reads. The data show around 600,000 distinct CDR3 sequences, over 12% seen once. Sample: blood. These receptors all come from a woman younger than 30 with Graves' ophthalmopathy.

This clonotype has ten or more counts. This chain connects TRBV27 to TRBJ2-2; 11 nucleotides line up with TRBD1. The CDR3 is 16 residues long. The ends lost 5 bases at V and 3 bases at J; junction bases unmatched: 5. The V gene's germline CDR1 is MNHEY and CDR2 SMNVEV (reference sequence). The CDR3 here is CASSDRDRGYTGELFF. CDR3 DNA: TGTGCCAGCAGTGATCGGGACAGGGGGTACACCGGGGAGCTGTTTTTT.

This clonotype has at least ten counts. This rearrangement joins TRBV27 to TRBJ2-1; D uncertain. The V gene's germline CDR1 is MNHEY and CDR2 SMNVEV (reference sequence). Trimming stripped 7 bases from V and 2 bases from J, with 12 bases between. The CDR3 extends over 14 amino acids. CDR3 protein: CASNPRRTYNEQFF. The CDR3 DNA follows: TGTGCCAGCAACCCGCGAAGAACCTACAATGAGCAGTTCTTC.

Many counts were recorded for this clonotype. This chain connects TRBV19 to TRBJ2-7; D is perhaps TRBD1 or TRBD2 (5 bases each). The germline V gene encodes CDR1 LNHDA and CDR2 SQIVND (reference sequence). CDR3 length equals 14 residues. V was shortened by 2 bases and J by 4 bases, with 12 bases between the two germline ends. For the CDR3, the DNA is TGTGCCAGTAGTATACAGGGAGAGGGGTACGAGCAGTACTTC. This gives the protein CASSIQGEGYEQYF.

The sample holds many counts of this clonotype. The rearrangement joins TRBV12-3 or TRBV12-4 to TRBJ1-1, with a possible D match to TRBD1 (6 bases). V lost 6 bases, J lost 6 bases, and 14 bases lay in between. CDR3 size: 13 residues. CDR3 DNA: TGTGCCAGCAGCCCTGGGGAGGGGGCTGAAGCTTTCTTT. It is translated as CASSPGEGAEAFF.

This rearrangement joins TRBV28 to TRBJ1-4; no firm D call. CDR1 and CDR2 (germline): MDHEN, SYDVKM. This CDR3 region has 16 residues. Trimming cost V 5 bases and J 5 bases, with 18 bases left between them. In DNA form, the CDR3 reads TGTGCCAGCAGTCAATCCCCCACCCCGGGCAATGAAAAACTGTTTTTT. Its translation: CASSQSPTPGNEKLFF.

This clonotype was observed once. The chain uses TRBV10-3 and TRBJ1-4; weak D call: TRBD1 (6 bases). The germline V gene has CDR1 ENHRY and CDR2 SYGVKD. This CDR3 has 15 amino acids. V was pared by 3 bases and J by 8 bases, with 16 bases between. In DNA, the CDR3 is TGTGCCATCAGTGAACATACAGGGTTTATAGAAAAACTGTTTTTT. Its protein is CAISEHTGFIEKLFF.

This chain joins TRBV2 and TRBJ1-3; TRBD1 agrees at 8 bases. The CDR3 covers 15 residues. Per germline, CDR1 SNHLY and CDR2 FYNNEI. J was trimmed by 2 bases and V by 5 bases; bases with no gene match: 5. The CDR3 DNA sequence: TGTGCCAGCAGTACCGACAGGGGTCCTGGAAACACCATATATTTT. Its translation is CASSTDRGPGNTIYF.

This clonotype was counted once. Being one base from a much bigger clone, this may be a read error. The chain combines TRBV30 with TRBJ1-2; possible D gene TRBD1, 6 bases. Trimming pared 2 bases from V and 6 bases from J, leaving 16 bases between. The CDR3 has 14 amino acids. In germline, CDR1 is GTSNPN, CDR2 SVGIG (reference sequence). This CDR3 is CAWSNLDSMDGYTF. The CDR3, as DNA: TGTGCCTGGAGTAACCTGGACAGCATGGATGGCTACACCTTC.

This clonotype was found many times. CDR3 loop: CASSFGEHSYEQYF. The CDR3 bases are TGTGCCAGCAGCTTTGGGGAGCACTCCTACGAGCAGTACTTC. J is TRBJ2-7 and V is TRBV13, with a tentative D call TRBD2 (5 bases). CDR3 length equals 14 residues. Trimming removed 3 bases at V and 0 bases at J, with 9 bases between. CDR1 is PRHDT and CDR2 is FYEKMQ in the germline V gene (reference sequence).

The chain employs TRBV30 and TRBJ1-6; 11 positions agree with TRBD1. Germline V gives CDR1 GTSNPN, CDR2 SVGIG (reference sequence). Trimming at V came to 4 bases and at J to 9 bases, leaving 5 bases not matched to a gene. There are 14 residues in the CDR3. The CDR3 is CAWTPGTGGSPLHF. For the CDR3, the DNA is TGTGCCTGGACGCCCGGGACAGGGGGTTCACCCCTCCACTTT.

This clonotype was picked up many times. A read error is possible here, since a much larger clone lies one base away. This rearrangement joins TRBV13 to TRBJ2-3; TRBD2 matches at 11 bases. Germline V gives CDR1 PRHDT, CDR2 FYEKMQ (reference sequence). This CDR3 contains 16 residues. Unmatched junction bases numbered 1, after V lost 0 bases and J lost 2 bases. The CDR3: CASSLGTSGTTDTQYF. CDR3 nucleotides: TGTGCCAGCAGCTTAGGGACTAGCGGGACCACAGATACGCAGTATTTT. Full variable domain (remainder filled in from reference TRBV13 and TRBJ2-3): AAGVIQSPRHLIKEKRETATLKCYPIPRHDTVYWYQQGPGQDPQFLISFYEKMQSDKGSIPDRFSAQQFSDYHSELNMSSLELGDSALYFCASSLGTSGTTDTQYFGPGTRLTVL.

This clonotype was seen ten or more times. The V gene is TRBV5-6, the J gene TRBJ1-4; no clear D gene. Looked up from germline, CDR1 is SGHDT and CDR2 is YYEEEE. V was shortened by 0 bases and J by 3 bases, with 9 bases between the two germline ends. This CDR3 region has 15 residues. The CDR3 sequence: CASSLVGASNEKLFF. The CDR3 DNA reads as TGTGCCAGCAGCTTGGTTGGTGCGTCTAATGAAAAACTGTTTTTT.

This clonotype was seen many times. This rearrangement joins TRBV3-1 to TRBJ2-3, with TRBD1 as a possible D gene (5 bases). This CDR3 has 16 amino acids. Germline CDR1 LGHDT, CDR2 YNNKEL (reference sequence). V gave up 4 bases and J gave up 2 bases, with 16 bases separating them. This CDR3 is CASSRDDRLYTDTQYF. The CDR3 coding sequence is TGTGCCAGCAGCCGAGATGACAGACTTTACACAGATACGCAGTATTTT.

CDR3 sequence (DNA): TGTGCCAGCAGTTACGCATTAGCGGGAGGGCCCTCCTACAATGAGCAGTTCTTC. Protein sequence: CASSYALAGGPSYNEQFF. J is TRBJ2-1 and V is TRBV6-5, with 11 bases aligning to TRBD2. The V gene end was trimmed by 2 bases and the J gene end by 0 bases; junction bases not matched to a gene: 6. CDR1 is MNHEY, CDR2 SVGAGI, per germline. This CDR3 comprises 18 residues.

The CDR3 bases are TGTGCTAGTGCCGACAGCCTAGATCAGCCCCAGCATTTT. Its translation: CASADSLDQPQHF. The chain links TRBV12-5 to TRBJ1-5, with D maybe TRBD1 (5 bases). The germline gives CDR1 LGHNT, CDR2 FRNRAP. The CDR3 is 13 residues long. Trimming shortened V by 7 bases and J by 5 bases, and 12 bases separated the two germline ends.

This clonotype has ten or more counts. The rearrangement uses TRBV6-1 and TRBJ2-5, with 8 bases aligning to TRBD1. Germline values: CDR1 MNHNS, CDR2 SASEGT. The V and J ends lost 6 bases and 3 bases, in that order; junction bases with no gene match: 12. This CDR3 contains 16 residues. The CDR3 sequence is CASRQPGGTSKETQYF. CDR3 in DNA: TGTGCCAGCAGGCAGCCAGGGGGCACATCGAAAGAGACCCAGTACTTC.

The chain has TRBV6-2 or TRBV6-3 and TRBJ2-7, with 9 bases that match TRBD1. The V gene end was trimmed by 7 bases and the J gene end by 3 bases; junction bases not matched to a gene: 16. Per the germline V gene, CDR1 is MNHEY and CDR2 is SVGEGT. This CDR3 region has 17 residues. In nucleotides, the CDR3 is TGTGCCAGCACCGAGGATAGGTGGGGACAGGGAGTCTACGAGCAGTACTTC. Translation gives CASTEDRWGQGVYEQYF.